The 19 T cell receptor beta chains given below trace back to one sample, sequenced in a study of cytomegalovirus exposure and HLA in healthy donors. The PCR employed 60 Vbeta primers together with 13 Jbeta primers. Profiling relied on immunoSEQ multiplex PCR, and the TCRdb table lists in-frame clones only, not all of them. Of tens of thousands of clones listed, roughly 78% are singletons. Sequenced sample: PBMCs. Source of these receptors: a man in his forties in good health and CMV-seronegative.

The chain recombines TRBV28 with TRBJ1-2, with 9 bases matching TRBD1. Germline V gives CDR1 MDHEN, CDR2 SYDVKM. V was clipped by 6 bases and J by 5 bases; unmatched bases: 10. This CDR3 comprises 15 residues. As DNA, the CDR3 is TGTGCCAGCAGCAGCACCGGGACAGGGAATTATGGCTACACCTTC. This codes for CASSSTGTGNYGYTF.

This rearrangement joins TRBV18 to TRBJ1-5, with D possibly being TRBD1 (6 bases). The CDR3 is 16 amino acids. Germline assignment: CDR1 KGHSH and CDR2 LQKENI. Trimming left V 3 bases short and J 3 bases short, with 15 bases between. This CDR3 is CASSPVRQDTNQPQHF. CDR3 nucleotide sequence: TGTGCCAGCTCACCCGTAAGACAGGACACCAATCAGCCCCAGCATTTT.

The genes are TRBV19 and TRBJ2-2, with D possibly matching TRBD1 (5 bases). Trimming removed 8 bases from V and 2 bases from J, with 12 bases in between. The CDR3 covers 14 residues. Germline CDR1 LNHDA, CDR2 SQIVND (reference sequence). The CDR3 reads CASHRGANTGELFF. The CDR3 bases are TGTGCCAGTCACCGTGGGGCAAACACCGGGGAGCTGTTTTTT. Full variable domain (outside the CDR3, taken from reference TRBV19 and TRBJ2-2): DGGITQSPKYLFRKEGQNVTLSCEQNLNHDAMYWYRQDPGQGLRLIYYSQIVNDFQKGDIAEGYSVSREKKESFPLTVTSAQKNPTAFYLCASHRGANTGELFFGEGSRLTVL.

This clone has just one count. J is TRBJ2-4 and V is TRBV7-2; D unclear. This CDR3 region has 13 residues. The germline CDR1 and CDR2 sequences are SGHTA and FQGNSA. Trimming removed 2 bases at V and 5 bases at J, with 7 bases between. The CDR3 coding sequence is TGTGCCAGCAGCTTAAGCGCCGAAAACATTCAGTACTTC. Translated: CASSLSAENIQYF.

The rearrangement links TRBV12-5 to TRBJ1-1; D is unclear. The length of the CDR3 is 13 residues. V was pared by 3 bases and J by 1 base, with 6 bases between. Per the germline V gene, CDR1 is LGHNT and CDR2 is FRNRAP. The CDR3 bases are TGTGCTAGTGGTTTAGAGCCGAACACTGAAGCTTTCTTT. The encoded protein is CASGLEPNTEAFF.

This clone has only one observation. J is TRBJ2-5 and V is TRBV4-2; 10 nucleotides align to TRBD2. CDR1 LGHNA and CDR2 YNFKEQ come from the germline V gene. CDR3 length: 17 amino acids. The trim removed 0 bases at V and 5 bases at J, leaving 9 bases unmatched. The chain's CDR3 is CASSQDPLAGVGETQYF. In nucleotides, the CDR3 is TGTGCCAGCAGCCAAGACCCCCTAGCGGGAGTTGGTGAGACCCAGTACTTC.

The chain links TRBV19 to TRBJ1-5; tentatively, D is TRBD1 (6 bases). The V end lost 5 bases, the J end lost 5 bases, and 10 bases lay between the germline ends. The germline V gene encodes CDR1 LNHDA and CDR2 SQIVND (reference sequence). The CDR3 has 13 amino acids. Written as DNA, the CDR3 is TGTGCCAGTAGTTCCCGACAGGATCAGCCCCAGCATTTT. Its protein product is CASSSRQDQPQHF.

V usage is TRBV7-9 and J usage is TRBJ1-2, with 10 positions matching TRBD1. V lost 4 bases and J lost 7; bases outside the gene matches: 9. The CDR3 contains 15 residues. Germline-derived CDR1 and CDR2 are SEHNR and FQNEAQ (reference sequence). The CDR3: CASSSRDRGHLGYTF. The CDR3 coding sequence is TGTGCCAGCAGCTCCCGGGACAGGGGTCACCTTGGCTACACCTTC. Full variable domain (remainder filled in from reference TRBV7-9 and TRBJ1-2): DTGVSQNPRHKITKRGQNVTFRCDPISEHNRLYWYRQTLGQGPEFLTYFQNEAQLEKSRLLSDRFSAERPKGSFSTLEIQRTEQGDSAMYLCASSSRDRGHLGYTFGSGTRLTVV.

The V and J genes are TRBV18 and TRBJ2-7, with 7 bases matching TRBD2. Germline CDR1 KGHSH, CDR2 LQKENI. The CDR3 extends over 13 amino acids. After removal of 4 bases from V and 5 bases from J, the junction contained 5 bases not matched to a gene. CDR3 residues: CASSLREADEQYF. In nucleotides, the CDR3 is TGTGCCAGCTCACTCCGGGAGGCCGACGAGCAGTACTTC.

The chain combines TRBV9 with TRBJ2-1, with 9 bases identical to TRBD2. The CDR3 has 16 residues. With V trimmed by 4 bases and J by 3 bases, 8 bases remained unmatched. CDR1 and CDR2 (germline): SGDLS, YYNGEE. The CDR3 bases are TGTGCCAGCAGCCCTCGTGATAGCGGGAGCTACAATGAGCAGTTCTTC. Protein sequence: CASSPRDSGSYNEQFF.

This clone was counted a few times. V gene TRBV28 combines with J gene TRBJ2-7, with D possibly being TRBD1 (6 bases). There are 13 residues in the CDR3. Trimming took off 6 bases at V and 1 base at J, with 10 bases between the two ends. CDR1 and CDR2 (germline): MDHEN, SYDVKM. CDR3 nucleotides: TGTGCCAGCAGACTTGGGACATCCTACGAGCAGTACTTC. It encodes CASRLGTSYEQYF.

J is TRBJ2-2 and V is TRBV28, with 9 bases identical to TRBD1. The CDR3 has 14 residues. Trimming cost V 6 bases and J 7 bases; bases outside gene matches: 6. Germline V lookup: CDR1 MDHEN, CDR2 SYDVKM. CDR3 loop: CASRGQGDGGELFF. DNA for the CDR3: TGTGCCAGCAGGGGACAGGGAGATGGCGGGGAGCTGTTTTTT. The variable domain in full, completed from reference TRBV28 and TRBJ2-2, reads DVKVTQSSRYLVKRTGEKVFLECVQDMDHENMFWYRQDPGLGLRLIYFSYDVKMKEKGDIPEGYSVSREKKERFSLILESASTNQTSMYLCASRGQGDGGELFFGEGSRLTVL.

The V call is TRBV5-4, the J call TRBJ2-1; 9 nucleotides agree with TRBD1. Germline V gene data show CDR1 as SGHNT and CDR2 as YYREEE (reference sequence). CDR3 length: 14 residues. V dropped 3 bases and J dropped 12; count of bases not matched to a gene: 10. CDR3 protein: CASSSGTGHDGQFF. CDR3 in DNA: TGTGCCAGCAGCTCCGGGACAGGGCATGATGGGCAGTTCTTC.

The V gene is TRBV11-3, the J gene TRBJ2-3; 12 nucleotides match TRBD2. Trimming at V came to 5 bases and at J to 0 bases, leaving 6 bases not matched to a gene. The length of the CDR3 is 17 residues. Germline CDR1 reads SGHNT; CDR2 reads YENEEA. CDR3 loop: CASSRGLAGPSTDTQYF. DNA of the CDR3: TGTGCCAGCAGCCGTGGACTAGCGGGGCCGAGCACAGATACGCAGTATTTT.

The genes are TRBV6-6 and TRBJ1-1, with 8 bases matching TRBD1. The germline CDR1 and CDR2 sequences are MNHNY and SVGAGI (reference sequence). CDR3 length: 14 amino acids. The V gene end was trimmed by 4 bases and the J gene end by 4 bases; junction bases not matched to a gene: 5. The CDR3 coding sequence is TGTGCCAGCAGTTGGGGACAGGATTTCACTGAAGCTTTCTTT. Its protein product is CASSWGQDFTEAFF.

The gene calls are TRBV28 and TRBJ2-5; 8 bases are a match to TRBD2. Trimming cost V 2 bases and J 5 bases; bases outside gene matches: 4. This CDR3 comprises 14 residues. Germline V CDR1 and CDR2: MDHEN, SYDVKM. CDR3 DNA: TGTGCCAGCAGTTTACCGGGACTAGGGGAGACCCAGTACTTC. Its translation is CASSLPGLGETQYF. Full variable domain (remainder filled in from reference TRBV28 and TRBJ2-5): DVKVTQSSRYLVKRTGEKVFLECVQDMDHENMFWYRQDPGLGLRLIYFSYDVKMKEKGDIPEGYSVSREKKERFSLILESASTNQTSMYLCASSLPGLGETQYFGPGTRLLVL.

J is TRBJ1-2 and V is TRBV18; 10 nucleotides agree with TRBD1. V lost 1 base and J lost 1; bases outside the gene matches: 6. The CDR3 consists of 17 residues. Looked up from germline, CDR1 is KGHSH and CDR2 is LQKENI. DNA for the CDR3: TGTGCCAGCTCACCACTCGCGGGGACAGGGGTTAACTATGGCTACACCTTC. Protein product: CASSPLAGTGVNYGYTF.

The CDR3 protein is CATSSPGTSGRETQYF. The CDR3 nucleotides read TGTGCCACCAGCAGTCCCGGGACTAGCGGGAGAGAGACCCAGTACTTC. The chain has TRBV15 and TRBJ2-5, with 14 bases matching TRBD2. Germline V gene lookup returns CDR1 LNHNV and CDR2 YYDKDF (reference sequence). The ends lost 3 bases at V and 4 bases at J; junction bases unmatched: 4. The CDR3 extends over 16 amino acids. Variable domain in full (rest from reference TRBV15 and TRBJ2-5): DAMVIQNPRYQVTQFGKPVTLSCSQTLNHNVMYWYQQKSSQAPKLLFHYYDKDFNNEADTPDNFQSRRPNTSFCFLDIRSPGLGDTAMYLCATSSPGTSGRETQYFGPGTRLLVL.

The chain links TRBV30 to TRBJ1-2; the match to TRBD1 covers 8 bases. The length of the CDR3 is 11 residues. V was pared by 0 bases and J by 13 bases, with 4 bases of the junction left unmatched. The germline V gene has CDR1 GTSNPN and CDR2 SVGIG (reference sequence). The CDR3 spells CAWSVQGEVTF. The CDR3 nucleotides are TGTGCCTGGAGTGTACAGGGGGAAGTCACCTTC.